The clone carrying this T cell receptor (beta chain) was recorded a few times. The source of the sample is a study of shared clonotypes between healthy human individuals. Some clones are missing from TCRdb's copy, which holds only in-frame ones; the method was immunoSEQ multiplex PCR. This sample has some 500,000 clones; 70% to 85% occur once, and the top ten carry over 9.5%. The junction had 7 bases not matched to a gene; V was cut back by 0 bases and J by 3 bases. The germline CDR1 and CDR2 sequences are LGHNA and YNFKEQ. This CDR3 spans 17 amino acids. Sequenced sample: PBMCs. This clonotype was sampled from a woman in her thirties or forties in good health. Some clones in this sample may be carry-over from other donors' samples. This sequence joins TRBV4-2 and TRBJ2-2; 7 bases agree with TRBD2. The CDR3 reads CASSQEESSGHTGELFF. The CDR3 bases are TGTGCCAGCAGCCAAGAGGAGTCTAGCGGTCACACCGGGGAGCTGTTTTTT.